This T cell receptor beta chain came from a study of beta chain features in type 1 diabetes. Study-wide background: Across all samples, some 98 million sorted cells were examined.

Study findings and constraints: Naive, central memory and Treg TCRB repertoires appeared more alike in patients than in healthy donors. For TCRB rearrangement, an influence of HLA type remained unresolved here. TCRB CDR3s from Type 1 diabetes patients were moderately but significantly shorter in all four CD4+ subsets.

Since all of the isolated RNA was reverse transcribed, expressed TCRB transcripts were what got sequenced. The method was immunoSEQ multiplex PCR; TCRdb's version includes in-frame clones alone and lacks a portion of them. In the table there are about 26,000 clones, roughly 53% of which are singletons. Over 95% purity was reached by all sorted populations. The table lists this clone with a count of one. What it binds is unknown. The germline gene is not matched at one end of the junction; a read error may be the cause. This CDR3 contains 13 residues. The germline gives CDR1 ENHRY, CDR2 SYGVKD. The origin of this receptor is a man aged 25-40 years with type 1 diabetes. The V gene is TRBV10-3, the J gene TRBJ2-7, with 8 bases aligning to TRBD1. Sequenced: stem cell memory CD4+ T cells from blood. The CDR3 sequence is CAITGQGSHEQYF. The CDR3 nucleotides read TGTGCCATCACCGGACAGGGCTCCCACGAGCAGTACTTC.